These 20 T cell receptor beta chains were all obtained from the same sample, sequenced in a study of blood T cell repertoires in COVID-19. The table came from immunoSEQ multiplex PCR; TCRdb's copy has only in-frame clones and leaves some out. The data contain about 43,000 clones, about 83% of them seen just once; the ten biggest clones take up approximately 8.4%. The sample comprised peripheral blood. The receptors were sampled from an elderly man in a cohort sampled during active COVID-19.

The chain is built from TRBV11-2 and TRBJ1-5; D unclear. Trimming shortened V by 5 bases and J by 3 bases, and 14 bases separated the two germline ends. There are 15 residues in the CDR3. CDR1 SGHAT and CDR2 FQNNGV come from the germline V gene. The CDR3 spells CASSPEGQPNQPQHF. The CDR3, as DNA: TGTGCCAGCAGCCCAGAGGGCCAACCCAATCAGCCCCAGCATTTT.

The chain uses TRBV7-9 and TRBJ2-7, with a possible D match to TRBD1 (5 bases). This CDR3 region has 15 residues. The germline V gene encodes CDR1 SEHNR and CDR2 FQNEAQ (reference sequence). The V end lost 5 bases, the J end lost 0 bases, and 14 bases lay between the germline ends. The CDR3 region has the DNA TGTGCCAGCAGCCCCGCTCAGGGTCACTCCTACGAGCAGTACTTC. Translated, it gives CASSPAQGHSYEQYF.

The chain combines TRBV4-1 with TRBJ1-2, with 8 positions matching TRBD1. The CDR3 is 15 amino acids. Germline V gives CDR1 MGHRA, CDR2 YSYEKL. V lost 4 bases, J lost 2 bases, and 6 bases stayed unmatched. CDR3 nucleotide sequence: TGCGCCAGCAGCCCGACCGGACAGGGAAACTATGGCTACACCTTC. Protein: CASSPTGQGNYGYTF.

The gene calls are TRBV30 and TRBJ2-6, with TRBD1 identical over 8 bases. CDR3 length equals 18 residues. Germline V gene sequence: CDR1 GTSNPN, CDR2 SVGIG (reference sequence). The J segment lost 0 bases and the V segment lost 0 bases, leaving 7 bases of the junction unmatched. CDR3 coding DNA: TGTGCCTGGAGTGTACGTGGGACAGGAGGCTCTGGGGCCAACGTCCTGACTTTC. Translating it yields CAWSVRGTGGSGANVLTF.

This clone came up once. CDR3 in DNA: TGTGCCAGCTCAGCCCCTCACCCCGGTAAGTACTCCCCCTACGAGCAGTACTTC. This translates into CASSAPHPGKYSPYEQYF. The rearrangement links TRBV18 to TRBJ2-7; no reliable D call. Trimming removed 5 bases from V and 2 bases from J, with 25 bases in between. Germline V gene lookup returns CDR1 KGHSH and CDR2 LQKENI. The CDR3 covers 18 residues.

The chain couples TRBV4-1 to TRBJ2-2; 7 bases align to TRBD1. CDR1 and CDR2 from the germline V gene are MGHRA and YSYEKL. This CDR3 contains 16 residues. With 4 bases clipped from V and 3 bases from J, the junction kept 8 bases outside the gene matches. The CDR3 sequence: CASSRQQGSDTGELFF. In DNA form, the CDR3 reads TGCGCCAGCAGCCGCCAACAGGGGTCCGACACCGGGGAGCTGTTTTTT.

This chain joins TRBV7-7 and TRBJ2-1; no firm D call. Trimming removed 8 bases at V and 3 bases at J, with 11 bases between. The CDR3 consists of 13 residues. Germline CDR1 and CDR2: SSHAT and FNYEAQ (reference sequence). In DNA form, the CDR3 reads TGTGCCAGCGCCGAAGGAGTCTACAATGAGCAGTTCTTC. Its translation: CASAEGVYNEQFF.

The chain joins TRBV12-3 or TRBV12-4 to TRBJ2-1; tentatively, D is TRBD1 (6 bases). This CDR3 comprises 13 residues. V was trimmed by 5 bases and J by 7 bases, leaving 12 bases between them. The CDR3 reads CASSITGSNEQFF. CDR3 nucleotides: TGTGCCAGCAGTATTACAGGGTCTAATGAGCAGTTCTTC.

This rearrangement joins TRBV18 to TRBJ1-5, with D possibly TRBD1 on 5 matching bases. The CDR3 extends over 14 amino acids. Trimming shortened V by 4 bases and J by 1 base, and 8 bases separated the two germline ends. CDR1 KGHSH and CDR2 LQKENI come from the germline V gene. CDR3 in DNA: TGTGCCAGCTCACTTCGACAGAGCAATCAGCCCCAGCATTTT. Its protein product is CASSLRQSNQPQHF.

About this clone: Mismatch with germline at one junction end may stem from a read error. The rearrangement joins TRBV7-9 to TRBJ1-3; D is unclear. The length of the CDR3 is 13 residues. CDR1 and CDR2 from the germline V gene are SEHNR and FQNEAQ (reference sequence). CDR3 coding DNA: TGTGCCAGCAGCAGGGATTCTGGAGACACCATATATTTT. Translation: CASSRDSGDTIYF.

The chain recombines TRBV7-3 with TRBJ2-7, with a possible D match to TRBD1 (5 bases). Per germline, CDR1 SGHTA and CDR2 FQGTGA. CDR3 length equals 15 residues. V dropped 2 bases and J dropped 2 bases, with 13 bases sitting between them. This CDR3 reads CASSLGQGSTYEQYF. The CDR3 DNA reads TGTGCCAGCAGCTTAGGGCAGGGAAGCACCTACGAGCAGTACTTC.

This clone was recorded once. The chain joins TRBV7-8 to TRBJ2-1; D is ambiguous. V lost 1 base to trimming and J lost 5 bases, with 6 bases between them. The germline CDR1 and CDR2 sequences are SGHVS and FQNEAQ. The CDR3 length is 13 residues. The chain's CDR3 is CASSLGRHNEQFF. The CDR3 bases are TGTGCCAGCAGCTTAGGCAGGCACAATGAGCAGTTCTTC. Full variable domain (remainder filled in from reference TRBV7-8 and TRBJ2-1): GAGVSQSPRYKVAKRGQDVALRCDPISGHVSLFWYQQALGQGPEFLTYFQNEAQLDKSGLPSDRFFAERPEGSVSTLKIQRTQQEDSAVYLCASSLGRHNEQFFGPGTRLTVL.

The chain is built from TRBV19 and TRBJ2-1; TRBD2 matches at 10 bases. Germline V gene data show CDR1 as LNHDA and CDR2 as SQIVND (reference sequence). This CDR3 is 16 amino acids long. The ends lost 3 bases at V and 4 bases at J; junction bases unmatched: 6. The CDR3 spells CASSMASGGDYNEQFF. The CDR3 DNA sequence: TGTGCCAGTAGTATGGCTAGCGGGGGAGATTACAATGAGCAGTTCTTC.

V and J are TRBV4-1 and TRBJ2-1; 11 bases map to TRBD1. CDR1 is MGHRA, CDR2 YSYEKL, per germline. The CDR3 has 18 residues. The V gene end was trimmed by 3 bases and the J gene end by 5 bases; junction bases not matched to a gene: 12. CDR3 loop: CASSQGQGGYTRHNEQFF. CDR3 nucleotides: TGCGCCAGCAGCCAGGGACAGGGGGGCTACACTAGGCACAATGAGCAGTTCTTC.

This chain uses TRBV11-3 with TRBJ2-1; no clear D. The CDR3 is 13 residues long. Germline V CDR1 and CDR2: SGHNT, YENEEA. Trimming shortened V by 1 base and J by 5 bases, and 6 bases separated the two germline ends. DNA for the CDR3: TGTGCCAGCAGCTTAGCCACAGACAATGAGCAGTTCTTC. Its translation: CASSLATDNEQFF. Combining the CDR3 with reference TRBV11-3 and TRBJ2-1 gives the whole variable domain EAGVVQSPRYKIIEKKQPVAFWCNPISGHNTLYWYLQNLGQGPELLIRYENEEAVDDSQLPKDRFSAERLKGVDSTLKIQPAELGDSAVYLCASSLATDNEQFFGPGTRLTVL.

Written as DNA, the CDR3 is TGCGCCAGCAGCTACACGACTAGCGGTTCCACCGGGGAGCTGTTTTTT. The encoded protein is CASSYTTSGSTGELFF. This rearrangement joins TRBV5-1 to TRBJ2-2, with 9 bases identical to TRBD2. The CDR3 loop spans 16 amino acids. Germline V gene lookup returns CDR1 SGHRS and CDR2 YFSETQ. With 3 bases clipped from V and 4 bases from J, the junction kept 7 bases outside the gene matches.

The chain is built from TRBV1 and TRBJ1-4; the D call TRBD1 from the table was never checked on the DNA. TRBV1 corresponds to a pseudogene. This CDR3 has 18 residues. This CDR3 reads CTSSPPDRGQKTNEKLFF. CDR3 DNA sequence: TGCACCAGCAGCCCCCCGGACAGGGGACAGAAGACTAATGAAAAACTGTTTTTT.

This clone was seen once. In DNA, the CDR3 is TGTGCCAGCAGCCCTGGACAGGGGAAAGGGTTTAGCTCCTACGAGCAGTACTTC. Translation gives CASSPGQGKGFSSYEQYF. The V gene is TRBV14, the J gene TRBJ2-7, with TRBD1 matching 9 bases. Germline V gene data show CDR1 as SGHDN and CDR2 as FVKESK. Trimming took 4 bases from V and 0 from J; bases not matched to a gene: 13. The CDR3 loop spans 18 amino acids.

The chain has TRBV18 and TRBJ2-1; no firm D call. The V gene's germline CDR1 is KGHSH and CDR2 LQKENI. The CDR3 contains 16 residues. V dropped 2 bases and J dropped 0 bases, with 11 bases sitting between them. CDR3 sequence reads: CASSPTFLGSYNEQFF. The CDR3 region has the DNA TGTGCCAGCTCACCAACTTTCCTCGGCTCCTACAATGAGCAGTTCTTC.

This chain links TRBV19 with TRBJ1-4; the D is unclear. The CDR3 contains 17 residues. The V gene's germline CDR1 is LNHDA and CDR2 SQIVND (reference sequence). Trimming removed 3 bases from V and 4 bases from J, with 18 bases in between. The CDR3 here is CASSIRPFRGFNEKLFF. The CDR3 nucleotides are TGTGCCAGTAGTATTCGTCCCTTCCGGGGTTTTAATGAAAAACTGTTTTTT.